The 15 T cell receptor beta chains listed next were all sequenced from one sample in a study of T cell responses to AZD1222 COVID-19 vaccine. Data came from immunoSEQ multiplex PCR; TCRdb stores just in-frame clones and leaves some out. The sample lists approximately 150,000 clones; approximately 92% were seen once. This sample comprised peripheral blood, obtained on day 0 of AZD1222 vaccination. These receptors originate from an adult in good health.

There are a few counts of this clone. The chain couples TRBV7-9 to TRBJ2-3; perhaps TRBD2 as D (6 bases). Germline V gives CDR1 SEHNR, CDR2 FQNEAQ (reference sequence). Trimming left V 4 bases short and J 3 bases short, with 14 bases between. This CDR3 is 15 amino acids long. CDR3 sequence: CASSSPGVATDTQYF. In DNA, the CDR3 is TGTGCCAGCAGCTCTCCGGGGGTAGCAACAGATACGCAGTATTTT. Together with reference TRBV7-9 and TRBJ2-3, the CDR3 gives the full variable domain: DTGVSQNPRHKITKRGQNVTFRCDPISEHNRLYWYRQTLGQGPEFLTYFQNEAQLEKSRLLSDRFSAERPKGSFSTLEIQRTEQGDSAMYLCASSSPGVATDTQYFGPGTRLTVL.

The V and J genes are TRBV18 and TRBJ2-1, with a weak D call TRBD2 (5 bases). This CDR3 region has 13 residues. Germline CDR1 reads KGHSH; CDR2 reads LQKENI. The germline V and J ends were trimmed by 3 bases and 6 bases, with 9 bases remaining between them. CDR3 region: CASSPTRSNEQFF. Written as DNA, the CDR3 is TGTGCCAGCTCACCTACTAGGAGCAATGAGCAGTTCTTC.

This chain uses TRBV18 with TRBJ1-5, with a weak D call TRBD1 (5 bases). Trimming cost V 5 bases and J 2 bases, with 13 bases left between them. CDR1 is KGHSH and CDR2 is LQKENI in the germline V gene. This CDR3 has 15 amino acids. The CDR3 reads CASSSRGGGNQPQHF. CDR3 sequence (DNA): TGTGCCAGCTCATCCCGGGGAGGGGGCAATCAGCCCCAGCATTTT.

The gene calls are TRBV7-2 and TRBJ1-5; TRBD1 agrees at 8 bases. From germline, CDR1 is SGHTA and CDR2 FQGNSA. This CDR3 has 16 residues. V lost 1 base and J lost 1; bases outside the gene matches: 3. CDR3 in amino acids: CASSLGTGSSNQPQHF. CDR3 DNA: TGTGCCAGCAGCTTAGGGACAGGGAGCAGCAATCAGCCCCAGCATTTT. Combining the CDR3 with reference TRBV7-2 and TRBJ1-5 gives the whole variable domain GAGVSQSPSNKVTEKGKDVELRCDPISGHTALYWYRQSLGQGLEFLIYFQGNSAPDKSGLPSDRFSAERTGGSVSTLTIQRTQQEDSAVYLCASSLGTGSSNQPQHFGDGTRLSIL.

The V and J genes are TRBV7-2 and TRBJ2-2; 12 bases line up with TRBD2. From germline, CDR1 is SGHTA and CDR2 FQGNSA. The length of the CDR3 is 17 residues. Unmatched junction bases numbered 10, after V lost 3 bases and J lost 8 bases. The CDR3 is CASSFPRLAGEKGELFF. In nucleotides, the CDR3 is TGTGCCAGCAGCTTCCCGCGACTAGCGGGAGAGAAAGGGGAGCTGTTTTTT.

CDR3 residues: CASSQGGTGGNQPQHF. CDR3 nucleotide sequence: TGTGCCAGCAGCCAAGGGGGGACAGGGGGTAATCAGCCCCAGCATTTT. The chain links TRBV3-1 (or the pseudogene TRBV3-2) to TRBJ1-5, with 11 bases that match TRBD1. V shed 1 base and J 4 bases; nucleotides not matched to a gene: 3. Germline-derived CDR1 and CDR2 are LGHDT and YNNKEL (reference sequence). The CDR3 loop spans 16 amino acids.

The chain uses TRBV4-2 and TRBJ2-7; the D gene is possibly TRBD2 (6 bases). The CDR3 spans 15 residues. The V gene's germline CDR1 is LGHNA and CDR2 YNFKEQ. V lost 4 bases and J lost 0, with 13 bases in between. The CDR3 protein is CASSRDQGLSYEQYF. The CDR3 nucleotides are TGTGCCAGCAGCCGGGACCAGGGACTCTCCTACGAGCAGTACTTC.

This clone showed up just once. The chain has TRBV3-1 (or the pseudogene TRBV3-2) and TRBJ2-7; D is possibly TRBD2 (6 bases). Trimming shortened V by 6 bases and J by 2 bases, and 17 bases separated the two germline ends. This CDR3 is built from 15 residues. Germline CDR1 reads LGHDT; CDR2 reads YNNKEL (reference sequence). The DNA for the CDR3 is TGTGCCAGCAGTCCGCAACTAGCTACAACCTACGAGCAGTACTTC. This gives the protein CASSPQLATTYEQYF.

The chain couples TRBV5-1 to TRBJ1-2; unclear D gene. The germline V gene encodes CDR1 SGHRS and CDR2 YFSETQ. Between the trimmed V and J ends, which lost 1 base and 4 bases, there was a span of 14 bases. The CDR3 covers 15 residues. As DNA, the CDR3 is TGCGCCAGCAGCTTGCGGGTAGGCCTGGGCTATGGCTACACCTTC. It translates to CASSLRVGLGYGYTF.

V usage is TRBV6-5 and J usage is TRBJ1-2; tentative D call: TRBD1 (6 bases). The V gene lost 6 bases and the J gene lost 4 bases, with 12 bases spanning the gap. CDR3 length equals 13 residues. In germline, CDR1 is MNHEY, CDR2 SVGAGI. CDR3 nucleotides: TGTGCCAGCAGACCGACAGGAGGCTATGGCTACACCTTC. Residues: CASRPTGGYGYTF.

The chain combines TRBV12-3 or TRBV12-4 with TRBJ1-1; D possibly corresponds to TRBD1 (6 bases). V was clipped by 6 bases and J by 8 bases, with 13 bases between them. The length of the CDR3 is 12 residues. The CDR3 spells CASRLLQGEAFF. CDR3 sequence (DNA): TGTGCCAGCAGGTTATTACAGGGCGAAGCTTTCTTT.

In DNA, the CDR3 is TGTGCCACCAGTGAAGAGGACGGTTCACCCCTCCACTTT. It translates to CATSEEDGSPLHF. The chain uses TRBV24-1 and TRBJ1-6, with D unresolved. V gave up 4 bases and J gave up 9 bases, with 9 bases separating them. The CDR3 has 13 amino acids. Germline V CDR1 and CDR2: KGHDR, SFDVKD.

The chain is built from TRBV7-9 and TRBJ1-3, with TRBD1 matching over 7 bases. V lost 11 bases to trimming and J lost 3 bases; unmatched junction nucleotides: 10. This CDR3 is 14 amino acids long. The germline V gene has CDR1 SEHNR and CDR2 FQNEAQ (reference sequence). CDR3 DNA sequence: TGTGCCGTCAACAGGGGAGCCGATGGAAACACCATATATTTT. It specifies CAVNRGADGNTIYF. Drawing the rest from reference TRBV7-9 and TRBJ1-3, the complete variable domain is DTGVSQNPRHKITKRGQNVTFRCDPISEHNRLYWYRQTLGQGPEFLTYFQNEAQLEKSRLLSDRFSAERPKGSFSTLEIQRTEQGDSAMYLCAVNRGADGNTIYFGEGSWLTVV.

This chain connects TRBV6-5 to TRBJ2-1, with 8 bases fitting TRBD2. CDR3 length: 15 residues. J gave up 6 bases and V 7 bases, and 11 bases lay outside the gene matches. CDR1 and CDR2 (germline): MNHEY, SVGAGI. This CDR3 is CASTLSGNFGNEQFF. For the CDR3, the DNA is TGTGCCAGCACCCTTAGCGGGAATTTCGGCAATGAGCAGTTCTTC.

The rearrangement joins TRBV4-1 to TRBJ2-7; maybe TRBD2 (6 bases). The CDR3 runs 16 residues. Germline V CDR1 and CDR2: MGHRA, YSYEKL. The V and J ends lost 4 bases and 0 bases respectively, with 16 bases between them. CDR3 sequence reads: CASSPVGGAYSYEQYF. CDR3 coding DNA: TGCGCCAGCAGCCCCGTAGGAGGGGCCTACTCCTACGAGCAGTACTTC.